A selection of T cell receptor beta chains follows, all from one sample in a study of yellow fever vaccine responses in identical twins. TCRdb redid the calling of the RT-PCR reads with MiXCR, one entry per CDR3 protein. The data contain approximately 9,500 distinct CDR3 sequences, 70% to 90% of them singletons. The sequencing here drew on T cells from blood (PBMCs), unsorted or a sorted subset (not recorded which), taken before or after yellow fever vaccination (not recorded which). The receptors come from a woman younger than 30 who received the yellow fever vaccine. Each CDR3 is given with its conserved first and last residue. The D gene is left open where the match is weak. Clone size is stated in some rows and not others, as once, few, many or a class when expanded.

D	J	size	V	DNA	CDR3
TRBD2	TRBJ2-7	NA	TRBV3-1	TGTGCCAGCAGCCAAGACCGGCGGGAGATCTACGAGCAGTACTTC	CASSQDRREIYEQYF
NA	TRBJ2-1	NA	TRBV7-9	TGTGCCAGCAGTCCCACAGAGTCCAATGAGCAGTTCTTC	CASSPTESNEQFF
NA	TRBJ2-7	once	TRBV20-1	TGCAGTGCTAGCGGCCCTATTAGGGACGAGCAGTACTTC	CSASGPIRDEQYF
NA	TRBJ1-6	NA	TRBV2	TGTGCCAGCAGTGAAGCGGGGACCTATAATTCACCCCTCCACTTT	CASSEAGTYNSPLHF
NA	TRBJ1-2	once	TRBV27	TGTGCCAGCAGTTTTTCGCCAGAAAAGAACTATGGCTACACCTTC	CASSFSPEKNYGYTF
NA	TRBJ1-2	NA	TRBV28	TGTGCCAGCAGTTCCCCCCAAGACAGGTTAAAGAGAGGTGGCTACACCTTC	CASSSPQDRLKRGGYTF
NA	TRBJ2-5	NA	TRBV24-1	TGTGCCACCAGTGATTCCTCGGGACGCCTCCAAGAGACCCAGTACTTC	CATSDSSGRLQETQYF
NA	TRBJ1-1	once	TRBV2	TGTGCCAGCACCCGGGATTGGGTGAACACTGAAGCTTTCTTT	CASTRDWVNTEAFF
NA	TRBJ1-2	NA	TRBV18	TGTGCCAGCTCACCACAGCCGTCCTTAAATGGCTACACCTTC	CASSPQPSLNGYTF
TRBD2	TRBJ2-7	NA	TRBV11-2	TGTGCCAGCAGCATCCTAGCGGACTACTACGAGCAGTACTTC	CASSILADYYEQYF
TRBD2	TRBJ2-5	NA	TRBV12-3/TRBV12-4	TGTGCCAGCAGTTCTCGACTAGCGGGGATACAAGAGACCCAGTACTTC	CASSSRLAGIQETQYF
NA	TRBJ2-1	once	TRBV2	TGTGCCAGCAGTTACTCGGGACCCCGCAATGAGCAGTTCTTC	CASSYSGPRNEQFF
NA	TRBJ2-7	NA	TRBV29-1	TGCAGCGTTGCAGACGTGACCTACGAGCAGTACTTC	CSVADVTYEQYF
NA	TRBJ2-3	few	TRBV18	TGTGCCAGCTCACCAGGGAGGATGGCAGATACGCAGTATTTT	CASSPGRMADTQYF
NA	TRBJ1-1	few	TRBV2	TGTGCCAGCAGTGAAGTTAACACTGAAGCTTTCTTT	CASSEVNTEAFF
NA	TRBJ1-5	NA	TRBV6-5	TGTGCCAGCAGTTACTCCGTGGCGGGCAATCAGCCCCAGCATTTT	CASSYSVAGNQPQHF
NA	TRBJ2-1	once	TRBV20-1	TGCAGTGCAGAAAACAATGAGCAGTTCTTC	CSAENNEQFF
NA	TRBJ2-3	NA	TRBV18	TGTGCCAGCTCACCAGAGGGAGGAACAGATACGCAGTATTTT	CASSPEGGTDTQYF
NA	TRBJ1-1	NA	TRBV10-3	TGTGCCATCAGTGGAGCAGCCGGGGAAGGTTTGGCTGAAGCTTTCTTT	CAISGAAGEGLAEAFF
NA	TRBJ2-7	NA	TRBV18	TGTGCCAGCTCACTCCGGGACTCGAGGGAGCAGTACTTC	CASSLRDSREQYF
NA	TRBJ1-4	NA	TRBV27	TGTGCCAGCAGTTTAAGGCTGGGGGATAAGAATGAAAAACTGTTTTTT	CASSLRLGDKNEKLFF
NA	TRBJ2-1	NA	TRBV10-3	TGTGCCATCAAGGAGACACCAAACAATGAGCAGTTCTTC	CAIKETPNNEQFF
NA	TRBJ1-1	NA	TRBV4-3	TGCGCCAGCAGCCAAGTGAACACCATGAGTGGGGCTTTCTTT	CASSQVNTMSGAFF
TRBD2	TRBJ2-5	NA	TRBV10-1	TGCGCCAGCAGTGGAGGTAGCGGGAGCGGGGAGACCCAGTACTTC	CASSGGSGSGETQYF
NA	TRBJ2-7	NA	TRBV9	TGTGCCAGCAGCGTAGAAGTGGGCAACTCCTACGAGCAGTACTTC	CASSVEVGNSYEQYF
TRBD1	TRBJ1-2	NA	TRBV4-2	TGTGCCAGCAGCCCGACAGGGGTCGATGGCTACACCTTC	CASSPTGVDGYTF
NA	TRBJ2-5	NA	TRBV10-1	TGCGCCAGCAGTGAAGATCGGGAGACCCAGTACTTC	CASSEDRETQYF
NA	TRBJ1-4	NA	TRBV4-1	TGCGCCAGCAGCCAAGGCAGCCTTAATGAAAAACTGTTTTTT	CASSQGSLNEKLFF
TRBD2	TRBJ2-5	medium-sized	TRBV10-1	TGCGCCAGCAGTGAGGGGGTTAGCGGGCAAGAGACCCAGTACTTC	CASSEGVSGQETQYF
TRBD2	TRBJ2-1	NA	TRBV11-1	TGTGCCAGCAGAACACTAGCGGAGGAGCAGTTCTTC	CASRTLAEEQFF
NA	TRBJ2-7	once	TRBV3-1	TGTGCCAGCAGCACGCGACAGACCTACGAGCAGTACTTC	CASSTRQTYEQYF
TRBD1	TRBJ1-6	NA	TRBV5-1	TGCGCCAGCAGACGGGACAGCACACCCCTCCACTTT	CASRRDSTPLHF
NA	TRBJ2-1	NA	TRBV9	TGTGCCAGCAGCGTAGAGACAGGTCCCCTCTCCTACAATGAGCAGTTCTTC	CASSVETGPLSYNEQFF
NA	TRBJ2-1	NA	TRBV20-1	TGCAGTGTAAGGCGGGTAGAGCAGTTCTTC	CSVRRVEQFF
TRBD1	TRBJ1-2	NA	TRBV2	TGTGCCAGCAACTCCCACACTGGGGGACAGGGCAACTATGGCTACACCTTC	CASNSHTGGQGNYGYTF
NA	TRBJ2-6	NA	TRBV27	TGTGCCAGCACTCGCCTCTCTGGGGCCAACGTCCTGACTTTC	CASTRLSGANVLTF
NA	TRBJ2-1	NA	TRBV9	TGTGCCAGCAGCGTATCAGGGACCGAGTACAATGAGCAGTTCTTC	CASSVSGTEYNEQFF
NA	TRBJ1-3	NA	TRBV5-6	TGTGCCAGCAGCCCTCGGCTGGGGGCGAAGGGAAACACCATATATTTT	CASSPRLGAKGNTIYF
TRBD1	TRBJ1-2	NA	TRBV20-1	TGCAGTGCTGCTGGGACAGGGGGTCACTATGGCTACACCTTC	CSAAGTGGHYGYTF
TRBD2	TRBJ2-1	NA	TRBV12-3/TRBV12-4	TGTGCCAGCAGCGGGACTAGCGGGCTTGGTGAGCAGTTCTTC	CASSGTSGLGEQFF
NA	TRBJ2-7	NA	TRBV2	TGTGCCAGCAGTGCTAATGGACGGAATTCCTACGAGCAGTACTTC	CASSANGRNSYEQYF
NA	TRBJ2-4	NA	TRBV12-3/TRBV12-4	TGTGCCAGCAGTTTAGCAACAGGAGGGAACATTCAGTACTTC	CASSLATGGNIQYF
NA	TRBJ2-5	NA	TRBV20-1	TGCAGTGCTAGAGATCGCAGCGGCCAAGAGACCCAGTACTTC	CSARDRSGQETQYF
NA	TRBJ2-5	NA	TRBV7-9	TGTGCCAGCAGCGGTCGGGTGTGGGAGACCCAGTACTTC	CASSGRVWETQYF
TRBD1	TRBJ1-1	NA	TRBV10-3	TGTGCCATCAGTGAGTCGGACAGGGGGACTGAAGCTTTCTTT	CAISESDRGTEAFF
TRBD1	TRBJ2-3	NA	TRBV2	TGTGCCAGCAGGGGGGACAGTGGCACAGATACGCAGTATTTT	CASRGDSGTDTQYF
NA	TRBJ2-5	NA	TRBV5-1	TGCGCCAGCAGCTTGGAGGGACTCCGCCAAGAGACCCAGTACTTC	CASSLEGLRQETQYF
NA	TRBJ1-3	NA	TRBV7-2	TGTGCCAGCAGCTTGGGAAACACCATATATTTT	CASSLGNTIYF